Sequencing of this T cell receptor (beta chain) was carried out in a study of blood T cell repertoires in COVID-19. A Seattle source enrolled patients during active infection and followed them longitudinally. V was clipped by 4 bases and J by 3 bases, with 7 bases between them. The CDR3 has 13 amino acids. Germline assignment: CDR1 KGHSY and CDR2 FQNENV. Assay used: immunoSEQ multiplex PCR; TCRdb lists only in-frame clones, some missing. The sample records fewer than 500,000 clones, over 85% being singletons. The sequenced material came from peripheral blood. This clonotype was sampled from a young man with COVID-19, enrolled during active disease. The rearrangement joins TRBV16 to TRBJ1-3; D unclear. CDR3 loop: CASSPLGGNTIYF. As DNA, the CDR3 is TGTGCCAGCAGCCCTCTCGGTGGAAACACCATATATTTT.